Listed below are T cell receptor beta chains from one sample, sequenced in a study of cytomegalovirus exposure and HLA in healthy donors. The data were produced by immunoSEQ multiplex PCR, yet TCRdb's version contains in-frame clones alone and is incomplete. The repertoire holds about 160,000 clones, with approximately 70% as singletons. Sequencing input: PBMCs. These receptors originate from a man aged 35 to 55 in good health and CMV-seropositive. Both conserved end residues are trimmed from each CDR3.

V gene,CDR3 protein
TRBV30,AWDPGQGTHEQY
TRBV27,ASSHSPGQVLAF
TRBV19,ASSMTSLQEQY
TRBV6-6,ASSYFERDEKLF
TRBV9,ASSLDTNTEAF
TRBV11-3,ASSLGQGPNTEAF
TRBV27,ASSPARTATEAF
TRBV7-9,ASSQQAGEQY
TRBV23-1,ASSQSEGCGQPQH
TRBV10-3,AISGTGHEQY
TRBV9,ASSLTGGSPLH
TRBV19,ASSTRRESTNEKLF
TRBV9,ASSSTGNTEAF
TRBV19,ASSIAGVRGNEQF
TRBV6-5,ASSYDSSYEQY
TRBV4-3,ASSQGWGNTEAF
TRBV5-8,ASSWGTSVSTDTQY
TRBV10-3,ASSYLMAGSNQPQH
TRBV5-6,ASSTGGGTLEQY
TRBV13,ASSLSGTTYEQY
TRBV25-1,ASSEDRGDGYT
TRBV6-1,ASSKPGQNTEAF
TRBV7-7,ASSLGTGDEKLF
TRBV4-3,ASSQGDSNYEQY
TRBV7-9,ASSYDRGTEAF
TRBV9,ASSNGGSSTDTQY
TRBV5-1,ASSGGDRENNEQF
TRBV7-9,ASSLGGGTSIYEQY
TRBV11-2,ASSPGTSGGSDEQF
TRBV6-5,ASSYSDGIMF
TRBV7-3,ASSLRGDTGELF
TRBV4-1,ASSQGARGEAF
TRBV6-6,ASSRDRGNTGELF
TRBV5-1,ASSHQLSRGEQY
TRBV7-2,ASSLELAGKF
TRBV7-9,ASSKGQNSYNEQF
TRBV5-1,ASSLGTRNEQY
TRBV5-8,ASSLGESSYNEQF
TRBV7-2,ASSLTVEGRVGGYT
TRBV7-3,ASSVGQPSSPLH
TRBV30,AWSSQGDTEAF
TRBV7-3,ASRSENRGTDTQY
TRBV7-2,ASSPDSTNYGYT
TRBV9,ASSAGTGPGNTIY
TRBV5-4,ASSLSSPGNTEAF
TRBV7-2,ASSYGVNTIY
TRBV9,ASSPRDRGPLYT
TRBV4-3,ASSYFGGPGNEQF
TRBV15,ATSRGSGGGGYDTQY